The rows below give T cell receptor beta chains drawn from one sample of a study of shared clonotypes between healthy human individuals. Assay: immunoSEQ multiplex PCR; the TCRdb copy retains only in-frame clones and omits some. The sample lists 2 million to 2.5 million clones, just under 95% occurring once. Sequenced material: naive CD4+ T cells from PBMCs. The receptors were sampled from a man aged 18-30 years in good health. Some clones in this sample may be carry-over from other donors' samples. CDR3s include the opening cysteine and the closing phenylalanine or tryptophan. Each record gives: V gene, CDR3 protein.

v_call: TRBV11-2
cdr3_aa: CASSLRGRLNTEAFF

v_call: TRBV5-5
cdr3_aa: CASSLPSGRAANEQYF

v_call: TRBV15
cdr3_aa: CATLRREGANYGYTF

v_call: TRBV30
cdr3_aa: CAWSPGDSDTQYF

v_call: TRBV30
cdr3_aa: CAWSGEFGQPQHF

v_call: TRBV6-5
cdr3_aa: CASSFRVFYEQYF

v_call: TRBV20-1
cdr3_aa: CSAAETDTQYF

v_call: TRBV29-1
cdr3_aa: CSVAGQIEETQYF

v_call: TRBV5-4
cdr3_aa: CANNSGLRFPEQYF

v_call: TRBV7-2
cdr3_aa: CASSTRLAAGTDTQYF

v_call: TRBV15
cdr3_aa: CATSRDPQGETQYF

v_call: TRBV6-6
cdr3_aa: CASSSSTGGNGYTF

v_call: TRBV5-1
cdr3_aa: CASSPKAGQGVIGTGELFF

v_call: TRBV2
cdr3_aa: CASSETEAFF

v_call: TRBV10-1
cdr3_aa: CASSVSARLDTQYF

v_call: TRBV6-6
cdr3_aa: CASSFGDTRKETQYF

v_call: TRBV7-8
cdr3_aa: CASSLRRVDPYEQYF

v_call: TRBV28
cdr3_aa: CASSSLGGMNTEAFF

v_call: TRBV5-1
cdr3_aa: CASSVEGGSYNEQFF

v_call: TRBV27
cdr3_aa: CASSLEAPDGGLEQYF

v_call: TRBV7-3
cdr3_aa: CASSLLSSTSGTNEQFF

v_call: TRBV27
cdr3_aa: CASRRGSSEQYF

v_call: TRBV20-1
cdr3_aa: CSATYEAFF

v_call: TRBV28
cdr3_aa: CASSLQGSQPQHF

v_call: TRBV7-2
cdr3_aa: CASSLFWSRPAGEQYF

v_call: TRBV18
cdr3_aa: CASSLGTSYYEQYF

v_call: TRBV28
cdr3_aa: CASQREKNEQFF

v_call: TRBV6-1
cdr3_aa: CASSRQTGFHYGYTF

v_call: TRBV5-1
cdr3_aa: CASSTDTGNEQFF

v_call: TRBV9
cdr3_aa: CASSVDSITEAFF

v_call: TRBV10-1
cdr3_aa: CASSANFCEQFF

v_call: TRBV6-1
cdr3_aa: CASSWTGNTEAFF

v_call: TRBV19
cdr3_aa: CASSPTTGTSVELFF

v_call: TRBV28
cdr3_aa: CASRLGGAREKLFF

v_call: TRBV10-3
cdr3_aa: CAISEPVRGELFF

v_call: TRBV4-2
cdr3_aa: CASSQGTGTGGAYEQYF

v_call: TRBV2
cdr3_aa: CASSFERENYEQYF

v_call: TRBV5-1
cdr3_aa: CASSPDGGAYEQYF

v_call: TRBV27
cdr3_aa: CASSPRDRAGEQYF

v_call: TRBV5-4
cdr3_aa: CASSLDLGLVRYEQYF

v_call: TRBV18
cdr3_aa: CASSPQGKPNTGELFF

v_call: TRBV20-1
cdr3_aa: CSASFALKFF

v_call: TRBV7-2
cdr3_aa: CASSFGSRYGYTF

v_call: TRBV7-2
cdr3_aa: CASSLERGSHEQYF

v_call: TRBV7-9
cdr3_aa: CASSLVSGYTF

v_call: TRBV5-1
cdr3_aa: CASSLGDRSSGNTIYF

v_call: TRBV6-1
cdr3_aa: CASRASSYEQYF

v_call: TRBV6-6
cdr3_aa: CATCQGAWQPQHF

v_call: TRBV6-5
cdr3_aa: CASSPGGTGELFF

v_call: TRBV7-3
cdr3_aa: CASSLRGGNSGNTIYF

v_call: TRBV4-2
cdr3_aa: CASSQDQGAGDETQYF

v_call: TRBV10-3
cdr3_aa: CAIRGGQPGDTQYF

v_call: TRBV7-9
cdr3_aa: CASSLPAGGGGPYEQYF